The clone carrying this TCR beta chain was seen only once. Antigen: not known. With ten immunoSEQ deep assay plates, unsorted PBMC DNA underwent sequencing. Produced via immunoSEQ multiplex PCR; TCRdb's table is partial and in-frame only. The sample shows around 500,000 clones, roughly 80% of them seen only once. Trimming removed 1 base at V and 2 bases at J, with 3 bases between. In germline, CDR1 is SGHTA, CDR2 FQGTGA. The CDR3 totals 13 residues. The source of the sample is a study of shared clonotypes between healthy human individuals. Overall study results and limits: Only blood was sampled; tissue repertoires likely differ.

The receptor's source is a woman aged 40-49 years in good health. Some clones in this sample may be carry-over from other donors' samples. Sequenced: PBMCs. The chain links TRBV7-3 to TRBJ2-1; D is undetermined. The CDR3 spells CASSLMAYNEQFF. The CDR3 bases are TGTGCCAGCAGCTTAATGGCCTACAATGAGCAGTTCTTC.